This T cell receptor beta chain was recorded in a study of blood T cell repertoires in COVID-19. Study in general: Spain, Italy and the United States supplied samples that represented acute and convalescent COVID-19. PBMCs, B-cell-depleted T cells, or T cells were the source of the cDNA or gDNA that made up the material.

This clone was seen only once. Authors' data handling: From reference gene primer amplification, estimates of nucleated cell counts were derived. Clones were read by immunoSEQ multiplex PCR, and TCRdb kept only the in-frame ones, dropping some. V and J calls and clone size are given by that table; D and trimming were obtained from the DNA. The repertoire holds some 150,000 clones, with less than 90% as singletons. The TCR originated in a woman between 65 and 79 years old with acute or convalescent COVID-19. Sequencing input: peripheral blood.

The CDR3 is CASSRGTMQFF. The CDR3 nucleotides are TGTGCCAGCAGCAGAGGGACAATGCAGTTCTTC. V and J are TRBV28 and TRBJ2-1; possibly TRBD1 for D (6 bases). Deletions cut 6 bases from V and 12 bases from J, with 12 bases between. The germline CDR1 and CDR2 sequences are MDHEN and SYDVKM. The CDR3 totals 11 residues.